Below, 5 T cell receptor beta chains from the same sample are listed, as sequenced in a study of T cell repertoires in cytomegalovirus infection. TCRdb reprocessed the reads via MiXCR and lists one record per CDR3 protein. The data show about 440,000 distinct CDR3 sequences, approximately 31% seen once. Sample: PBMCs. These receptors were taken from a human donor in good health (CMV status not recorded). Some clones in this sample may be carry-over from other donors' samples.

This chain joins TRBV29-1 and TRBJ2-3, with D unclear. CDR3 length: 11 amino acids. Germline V gene data show CDR1 as SQVTM and CDR2 as ANQGSEA. V gave up 4 bases and J gave up 3 bases, with 5 bases separating them. CDR3 in amino acids: CSVGLTDTQYF. The CDR3, as DNA: TGCAGCGTTGGCTTGACAGATACGCAGTATTTT.

This clonotype turned up a few times. In DNA, the CDR3 is TGTGCCAGCAGTTTCCTGACGGCAGCTCAAGAGACCCAGTACTTC. Its protein is CASSFLTAAQETQYF. The chain recombines TRBV28 with TRBJ2-5; D is undetermined. From germline, CDR1 is MDHEN and CDR2 SYDVKM. The CDR3 totals 15 residues. Trimming pared 3 bases from V and 2 bases from J, leaving 13 bases between.

This chain connects TRBV12-3 or TRBV12-4 to TRBJ1-2, with a possible D match to TRBD1 (6 bases). Trimming shortened V by 3 bases and J by 2 bases, and 13 bases separated the two germline ends. The CDR3 spans 15 residues. CDR3 protein: CASSFSGDINYGYTF. For the CDR3, the DNA is TGTGCCAGCAGTTTCTCCGGGGACATCAACTATGGCTACACCTTC.

This chain connects TRBV5-4 to TRBJ2-7; a possible D gene is TRBD2 (7 bases). The CDR3 length is 14 residues. Germline CDR1 is SGHNT and CDR2 is YYREEE (reference sequence). The V and J ends lost 6 bases and 2 bases respectively, with 15 bases between them. In DNA, the CDR3 is TGTGCCAGCACCGAAGCGGGGACAACCTACGAGCAGTACTTC. Translating gives CASTEAGTTYEQYF.

J is TRBJ1-4 and V is TRBV6-5; 7 bases are shared with TRBD1. The trim removed 5 bases at V and 7 bases at J, leaving 13 bases unmatched. The germline gives CDR1 MNHEY, CDR2 SVGAGI. The CDR3 extends over 16 amino acids. As DNA, the CDR3 is TGTGCCAGCAGTGACAGCGGGACAGAGTGGGGTGAAAAACTGTTTTTT. Its translation: CASSDSGTEWGEKLFF.